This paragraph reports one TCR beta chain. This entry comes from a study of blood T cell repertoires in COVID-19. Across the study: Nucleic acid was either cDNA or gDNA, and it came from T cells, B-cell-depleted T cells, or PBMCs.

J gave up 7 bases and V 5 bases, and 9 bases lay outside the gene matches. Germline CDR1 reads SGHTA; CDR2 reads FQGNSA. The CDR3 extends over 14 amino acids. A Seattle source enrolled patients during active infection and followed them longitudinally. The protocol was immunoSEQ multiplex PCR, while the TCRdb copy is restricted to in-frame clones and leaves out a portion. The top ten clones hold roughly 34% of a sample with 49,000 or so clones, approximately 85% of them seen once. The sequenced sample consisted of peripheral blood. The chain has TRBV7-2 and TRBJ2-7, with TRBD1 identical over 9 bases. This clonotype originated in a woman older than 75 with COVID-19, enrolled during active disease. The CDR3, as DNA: TGTGCCAGCAGCCTACAACAGGGGGCGGGGGAGCAGTACTTC. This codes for CASSLQQGAGEQYF.